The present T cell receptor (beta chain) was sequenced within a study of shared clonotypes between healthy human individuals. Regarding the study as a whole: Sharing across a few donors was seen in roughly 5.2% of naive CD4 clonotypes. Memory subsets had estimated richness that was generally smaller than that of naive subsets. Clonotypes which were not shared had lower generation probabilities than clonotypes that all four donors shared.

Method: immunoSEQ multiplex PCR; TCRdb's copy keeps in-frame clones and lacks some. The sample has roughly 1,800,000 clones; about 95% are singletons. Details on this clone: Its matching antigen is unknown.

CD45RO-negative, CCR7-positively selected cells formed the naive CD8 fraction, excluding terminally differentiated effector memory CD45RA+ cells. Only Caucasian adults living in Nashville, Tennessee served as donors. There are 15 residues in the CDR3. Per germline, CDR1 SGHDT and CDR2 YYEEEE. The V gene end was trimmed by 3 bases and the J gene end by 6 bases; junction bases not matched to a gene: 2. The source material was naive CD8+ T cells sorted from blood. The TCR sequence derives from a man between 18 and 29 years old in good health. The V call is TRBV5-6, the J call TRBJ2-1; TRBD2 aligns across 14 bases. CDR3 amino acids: CASSWGTSGGNEQFF. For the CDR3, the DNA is TGTGCCAGCAGCTGGGGGACTAGCGGGGGCAATGAGCAGTTCTTC.